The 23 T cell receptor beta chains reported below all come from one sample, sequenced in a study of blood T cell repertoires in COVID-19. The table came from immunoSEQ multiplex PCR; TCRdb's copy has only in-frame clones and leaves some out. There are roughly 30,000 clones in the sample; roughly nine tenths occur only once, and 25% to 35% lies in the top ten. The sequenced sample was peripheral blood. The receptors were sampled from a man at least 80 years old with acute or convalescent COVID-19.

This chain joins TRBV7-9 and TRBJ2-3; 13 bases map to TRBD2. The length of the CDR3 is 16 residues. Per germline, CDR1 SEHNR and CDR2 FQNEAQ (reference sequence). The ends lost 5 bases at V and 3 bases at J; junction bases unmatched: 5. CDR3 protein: CASSRRLAGGTDTQYF. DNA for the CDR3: TGTGCCAGCAGCCGAAGACTAGCGGGAGGTACAGATACGCAGTATTTT.

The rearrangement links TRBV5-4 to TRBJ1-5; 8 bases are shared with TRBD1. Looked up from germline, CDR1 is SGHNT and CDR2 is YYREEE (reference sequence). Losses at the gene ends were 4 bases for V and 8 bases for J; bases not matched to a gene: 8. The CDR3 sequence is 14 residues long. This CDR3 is CASSKGQGTEPQHF. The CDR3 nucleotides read TGTGCCAGCAGCAAAGGACAGGGTACTGAGCCCCAGCATTTT.

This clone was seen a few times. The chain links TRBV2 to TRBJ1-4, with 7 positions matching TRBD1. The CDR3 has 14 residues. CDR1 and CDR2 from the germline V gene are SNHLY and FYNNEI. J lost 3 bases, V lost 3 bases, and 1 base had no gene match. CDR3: CASSEGQPNEKLFF. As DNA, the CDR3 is TGTGCCAGCAGTGAGGGACAGCCTAATGAAAAACTGTTTTTT.

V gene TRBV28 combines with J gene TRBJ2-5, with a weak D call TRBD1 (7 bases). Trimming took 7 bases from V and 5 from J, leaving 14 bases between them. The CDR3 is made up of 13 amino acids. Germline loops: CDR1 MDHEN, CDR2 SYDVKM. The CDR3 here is CASTIQGRETQYF. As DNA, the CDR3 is TGTGCCAGCACTATACAGGGGAGGGAGACCCAGTACTTC.

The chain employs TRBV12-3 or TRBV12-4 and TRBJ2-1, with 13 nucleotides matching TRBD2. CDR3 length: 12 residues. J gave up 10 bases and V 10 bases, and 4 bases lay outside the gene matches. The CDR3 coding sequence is TGTGCCACCGGGACTAGCGGGATCGAGCAGTTCTTC. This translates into CATGTSGIEQFF.

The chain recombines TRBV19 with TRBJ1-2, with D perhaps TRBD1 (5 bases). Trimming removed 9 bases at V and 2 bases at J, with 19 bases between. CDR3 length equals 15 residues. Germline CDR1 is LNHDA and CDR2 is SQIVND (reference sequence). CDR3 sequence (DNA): TGTGCCAGCGCCTTTGGGAGGGGACTAAACTATGGCTACACCTTC. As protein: CASAFGRGLNYGYTF.

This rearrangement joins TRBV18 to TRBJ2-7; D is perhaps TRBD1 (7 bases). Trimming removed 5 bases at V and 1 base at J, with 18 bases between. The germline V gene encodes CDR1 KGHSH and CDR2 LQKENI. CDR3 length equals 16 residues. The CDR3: CASSSRRGAGSYEQYF. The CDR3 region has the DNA TGTGCCAGCTCAAGTCGCAGGGGGGCAGGGTCCTACGAGCAGTACTTC.

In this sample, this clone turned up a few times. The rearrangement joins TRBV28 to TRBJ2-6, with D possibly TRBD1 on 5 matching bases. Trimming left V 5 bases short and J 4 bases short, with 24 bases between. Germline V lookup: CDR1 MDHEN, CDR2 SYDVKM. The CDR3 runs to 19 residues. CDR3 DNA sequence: TGTGCCAGCAGTCTGCCCCGGACAATCCCTTTTACCGGGGCCAACGTCCTGACTTTC. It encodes CASSLPRTIPFTGANVLTF.

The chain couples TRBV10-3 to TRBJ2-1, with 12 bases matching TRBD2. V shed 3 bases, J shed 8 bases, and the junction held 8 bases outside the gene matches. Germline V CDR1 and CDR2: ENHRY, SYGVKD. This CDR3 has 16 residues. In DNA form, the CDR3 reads TGTGCCATCAGTGATTCGACTAGCGGGAGTGGGGATGAGCAGTTCTTC. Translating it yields CAISDSTSGSGDEQFF.

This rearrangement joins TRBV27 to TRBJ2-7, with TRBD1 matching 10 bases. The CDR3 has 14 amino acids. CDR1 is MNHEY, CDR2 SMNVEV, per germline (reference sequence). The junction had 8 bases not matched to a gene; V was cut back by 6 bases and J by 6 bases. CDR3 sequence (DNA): TGTGCCAGCAGCTCTCCGGGACAGGGGTTCGAGCAGTACTTC. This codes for CASSSPGQGFEQYF.

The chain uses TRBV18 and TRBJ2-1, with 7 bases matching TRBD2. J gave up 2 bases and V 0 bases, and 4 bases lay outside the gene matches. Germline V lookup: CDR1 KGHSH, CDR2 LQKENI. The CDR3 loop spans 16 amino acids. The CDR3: CASSPPAGRPYNEQFF. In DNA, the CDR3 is TGTGCCAGCTCACCACCGGCCGGGAGGCCCTACAATGAGCAGTTCTTC. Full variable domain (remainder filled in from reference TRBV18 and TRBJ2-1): NAGVMQNPRHLVRRRGQEARLRCSPMKGHSHVYWYRQLPEEGLKFMVYLQKENIIDESGMPKERFSAEFPKEGPSILRIQQVVRGDSAAYFCASSPPAGRPYNEQFFGPGTRLTVL.

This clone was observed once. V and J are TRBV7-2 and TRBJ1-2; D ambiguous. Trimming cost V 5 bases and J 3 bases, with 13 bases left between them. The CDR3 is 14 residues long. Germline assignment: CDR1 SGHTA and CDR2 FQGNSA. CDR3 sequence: CASSANAGDYGYTF. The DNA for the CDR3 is TGTGCCAGCAGCGCAAACGCAGGTGACTATGGCTACACCTTC.

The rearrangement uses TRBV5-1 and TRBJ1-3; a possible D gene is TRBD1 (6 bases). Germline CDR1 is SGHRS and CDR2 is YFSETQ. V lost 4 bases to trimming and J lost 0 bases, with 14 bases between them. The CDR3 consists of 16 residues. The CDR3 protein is CASSIGQHISGNTIYF. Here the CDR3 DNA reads TGCGCCAGCAGCATCGGACAGCATATCTCTGGAAACACCATATATTTT.

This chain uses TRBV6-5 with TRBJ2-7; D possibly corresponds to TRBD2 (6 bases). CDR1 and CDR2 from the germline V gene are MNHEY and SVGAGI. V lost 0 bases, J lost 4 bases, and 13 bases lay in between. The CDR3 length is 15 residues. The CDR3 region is CASSYSPQGGYEQYF. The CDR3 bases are TGTGCCAGCAGTTACTCCCCGCAGGGAGGATACGAGCAGTACTTC.

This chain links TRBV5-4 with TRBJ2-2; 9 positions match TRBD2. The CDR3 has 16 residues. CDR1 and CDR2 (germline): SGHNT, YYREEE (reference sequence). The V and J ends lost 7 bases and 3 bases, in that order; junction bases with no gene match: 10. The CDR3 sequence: CASGYVAGGDTGELFF. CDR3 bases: TGTGCCAGCGGCTATGTGGCGGGAGGGGACACCGGGGAGCTGTTTTTT.

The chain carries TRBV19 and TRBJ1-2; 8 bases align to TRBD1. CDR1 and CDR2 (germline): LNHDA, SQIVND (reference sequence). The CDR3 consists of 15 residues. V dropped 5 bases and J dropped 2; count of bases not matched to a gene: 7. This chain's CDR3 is CASSARGQVNYGYTF. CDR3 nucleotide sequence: TGTGCCAGTAGTGCCCGGGGACAGGTCAACTATGGCTACACCTTC.

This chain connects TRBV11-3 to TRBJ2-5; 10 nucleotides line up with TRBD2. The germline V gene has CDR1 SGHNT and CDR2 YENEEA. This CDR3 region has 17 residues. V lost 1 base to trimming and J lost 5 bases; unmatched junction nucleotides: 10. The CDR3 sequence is CASSLVKAGGAVETQYF. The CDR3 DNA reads TGTGCCAGCAGCTTAGTCAAAGCGGGAGGGGCGGTGGAGACCCAGTACTTC.

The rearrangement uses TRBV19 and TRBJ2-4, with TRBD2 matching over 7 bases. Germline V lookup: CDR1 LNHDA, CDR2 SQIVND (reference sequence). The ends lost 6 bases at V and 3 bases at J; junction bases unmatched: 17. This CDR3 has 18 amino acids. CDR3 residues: CASSQEGRGSFVKNIQYF. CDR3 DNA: TGTGCCAGTAGCCAAGAGGGTCGCGGGAGCTTCGTCAAAAACATTCAGTACTTC.

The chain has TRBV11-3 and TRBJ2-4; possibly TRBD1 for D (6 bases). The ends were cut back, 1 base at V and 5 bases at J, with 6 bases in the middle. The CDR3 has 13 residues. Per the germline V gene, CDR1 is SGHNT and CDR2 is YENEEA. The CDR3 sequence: CASSLGTENIQYF. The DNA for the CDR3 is TGTGCCAGCAGCTTAGGGACAGAAAACATTCAGTACTTC.

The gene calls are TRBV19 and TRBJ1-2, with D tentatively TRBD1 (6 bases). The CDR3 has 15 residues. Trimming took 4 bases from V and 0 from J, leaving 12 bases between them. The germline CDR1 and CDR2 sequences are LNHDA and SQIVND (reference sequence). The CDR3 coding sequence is TGTGCCAGTAGTAGACGGGACACAGCTAACTATGGCTACACCTTC. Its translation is CASSRRDTANYGYTF. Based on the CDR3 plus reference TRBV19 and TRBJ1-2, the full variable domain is DGGITQSPKYLFRKEGQNVTLSCEQNLNHDAMYWYRQDPGQGLRLIYYSQIVNDFQKGDIAEGYSVSREKKESFPLTVTSAQKNPTAFYLCASSRRDTANYGYTFGSGTRLTVV.

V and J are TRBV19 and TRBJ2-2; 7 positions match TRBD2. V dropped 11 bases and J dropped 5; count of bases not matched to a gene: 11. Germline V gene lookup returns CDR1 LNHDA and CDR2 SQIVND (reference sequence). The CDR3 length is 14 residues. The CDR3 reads CAGQRTSYTGELFF. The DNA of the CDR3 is TGTGCCGGACAACGGACTAGTTATACCGGGGAGCTGTTTTTT.

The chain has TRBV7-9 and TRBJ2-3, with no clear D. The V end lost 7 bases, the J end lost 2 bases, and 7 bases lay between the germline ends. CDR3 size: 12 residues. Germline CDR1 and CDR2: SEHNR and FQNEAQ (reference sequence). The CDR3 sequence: CASTTLTDTQYF. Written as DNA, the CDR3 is TGTGCCAGCACCACTCTCACAGATACGCAGTATTTT.

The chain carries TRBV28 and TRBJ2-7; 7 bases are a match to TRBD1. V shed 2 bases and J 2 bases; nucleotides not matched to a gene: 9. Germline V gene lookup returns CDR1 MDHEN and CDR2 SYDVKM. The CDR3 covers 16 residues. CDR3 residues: CASSLRRQGTAYEQYF. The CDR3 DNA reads TGTGCCAGCAGTTTAAGGAGACAGGGAACGGCCTACGAGCAGTACTTC.